These 6 T cell receptor beta chains originate from one sample sequenced in a study of T cell responses to AZD1222 COVID-19 vaccine. This table comes from immunoSEQ multiplex PCR, and its TCRdb copy is limited to in-frame clones, with some not included. The sample consists of approximately 150,000 clones, 90% to 95% of them appearing once. The sequencing here drew on peripheral blood, taken on day 0 of MenACWY control vaccination. These receptors were taken from an adult in good health.

The chain links TRBV19 to TRBJ1-5, with TRBD1 identical over 7 bases. Germline CDR1 reads LNHDA; CDR2 reads SQIVND (reference sequence). The CDR3 length is 16 residues. Trimming took 3 bases from V and 4 from J; bases not matched to a gene: 9. CDR3 bases: TGTGCCAGTAGTATGCGAGGGGGCGCATCAAATCAGCCCCAGCATTTT. Translation gives CASSMRGGASNQPQHF.

V gene TRBV7-2 combines with J gene TRBJ2-7; 11 bases line up with TRBD2. Germline loops: CDR1 SGHTA, CDR2 FQGNSA. The CDR3 length is 15 residues. The V and J ends lost 2 bases and 5 bases, in that order; junction bases with no gene match: 5. CDR3 in DNA: TGTGCCAGCAGCTTACTGACTAGCGGGACCCACGAGCAGTACTTC. Its protein is CASSLLTSGTHEQYF.

The V gene is TRBV6-7, the J gene TRBJ2-1, with 10 nucleotides matching TRBD2. TRBV6-7 is an ORF; its function is uncertain. This CDR3 region has 22 residues. Germline trimming cut 4 bases from V and 11 bases from J; bases unmatched to any gene: 32. The DNA for the CDR3 is TGTGCCAGCAGTTCCCGGGAGGGATCGGGCCCTGGGGGGACTAGCGAAACAGGACAGCAGTTCTTC. Translated: CASSSREGSGPGGTSETGQQFF.

The gene calls are TRBV6-5 and TRBJ2-1; 7 bases fit TRBD1. Germline assignment: CDR1 MNHEY and CDR2 SVGAGI. Trimming removed 6 bases from V and 5 bases from J; junction bases left unmatched: 4. The CDR3 has 13 residues. The CDR3 DNA follows: TGTGCCAGCAGCACCGGGACAGACAATGAGCAGTTCTTC. It yields the protein CASSTGTDNEQFF.

The chain carries TRBV5-1 and TRBJ2-1; 7 bases map to TRBD2. In germline, CDR1 is SGHRS, CDR2 YFSETQ. Trimming removed 0 bases from V and 8 bases from J; junction bases left unmatched: 11. The CDR3 length is 16 residues. CDR3 sequence: CASSLVGSGKVDEQFF. In nucleotides, the CDR3 is TGCGCCAGCAGCTTGGTAGGGAGCGGGAAGGTTGATGAGCAGTTCTTC.

The gene calls are TRBV7-6 and TRBJ2-1; 7 nucleotides agree with TRBD1. V trimming: 4 bases; J trimming: 4 bases; junction bases outside the gene matches: 10. CDR3 size: 16 residues. CDR1 is SGHVS and CDR2 is FNYEAQ in the germline V gene. CDR3 loop: CASSSPSDRPYNEQFF. The CDR3, as DNA: TGTGCCAGCAGCTCCCCCTCGGACAGGCCTTACAATGAGCAGTTCTTC. The variable domain in full, completed from reference TRBV7-6 and TRBJ2-1, reads GAGVSQSPRYKVTKRGQDVALRCDPISGHVSLYWYRQALGQGPEFLTYFNYEAQQDKSGLPNDRFSAERPEGSISTLTIQRTEQRDSAMYRCASSSPSDRPYNEQFFGPGTRLTVL.